Below, 15 T cell receptor beta chains from the same sample are listed, as sequenced in a study of T cells in Graves' hyperthyroidism and ophthalmopathy. Amplified regions were TCR beta CDR3 sequences from RNA transcripts. First-round RT-PCR of the TCR CDR3 relied on the HTBI primer set. MiXCR was run by TCRdb on the multiplex PCR reads, yielding one entry per CDR3 protein. The table lists about 720,000 distinct CDR3 sequences, 15% to 20% of them singletons, with over 15% in the top ten. Input material: blood. The receptors originated from a woman aged 45-59 years with Graves' hyperthyroidism that later progressed to Graves' ophthalmopathy.

Only a few counts were recorded for this clonotype. The rearrangement links TRBV20-1 to TRBJ1-4, with unresolved D. The CDR3 extends over 14 amino acids. Trimming shortened V by 3 bases and J by 1 base, and 9 bases separated the two germline ends. The germline CDR1 and CDR2 sequences are DFQATT and SNEGSKA (reference sequence). The CDR3, as DNA: TGCAGTGCTAGTTGGCTTGAAACTAATGAAAAACTGTTTTTT. Amino acids: CSASWLETNEKLFF.

This clonotype was counted a few times. The J gene is TRBJ1-4, the V gene TRBV30; 7 bases are shared with TRBD1. V shed 5 bases and J 11 bases; nucleotides not matched to a gene: 11. The germline V gene has CDR1 GTSNPN and CDR2 SVGIG (reference sequence). The length of the CDR3 is 13 residues. As DNA, the CDR3 is TGTGCCTGGGAGCCAGGGGGTCCAGAGAAACTGTTTTTT. Protein: CAWEPGGPEKLFF.

This clonotype was counted at least ten times. J is TRBJ2-5 and V is TRBV10-3; the D gene is possibly TRBD1 (6 bases). The germline V and J ends were trimmed by 0 bases and 3 bases, with 11 bases remaining between them. Germline V gene data show CDR1 as ENHRY and CDR2 as SYGVKD. CDR3 length: 15 amino acids. The CDR3: CAISESQGPEETQYF. As DNA, the CDR3 is TGTGCCATCAGTGAGTCGCAGGGGCCCGAAGAGACCCAGTACTTC.

As regards this clonotype: Germline is not matched at one junction end, which may reflect a read error. The V gene is TRBV7-7, the J gene TRBJ2-2, with no clear D. Germline V gene lookup returns CDR1 SSHAT and CDR2 FNYEAQ (reference sequence). This CDR3 is built from 16 residues. The CDR3 nucleotides are TGTGCTAGCAGCTTAAGGCTCAGGTCGAACACCGGGGAGCTGTTTTTT. Translation gives CASSLRLRSNTGELFF.

The chain recombines TRBV19 with TRBJ2-2; 8 nucleotides agree with TRBD1. This CDR3 has 14 amino acids. The trim removed 3 bases at V and 9 bases at J, leaving 6 bases unmatched. CDR1 LNHDA and CDR2 SQIVND come from the germline V gene (reference sequence). DNA of the CDR3: TGTGCCAGTAGTATTGGACAGGGAGATAGGGAGCTGTTTTTT. Translating gives CASSIGQGDRELFF.

This clonotype was found a few times. The chain couples TRBV10-2 to TRBJ1-2; D unclear. Germline lookup yields CDR1 WSHSY and CDR2 SAAADI. V lost 2 bases, J lost 8 bases, and 6 bases lay in between. CDR3 length: 11 amino acids. Here the CDR3 reads CASSERGGYTF. The DNA of the CDR3 is TGCGCCAGCAGTGAGCGGGGAGGCTACACCTTC.

V is TRBV29-1 and J is TRBJ1-1; 7 nucleotides line up with TRBD1. The CDR3 totals 13 residues. Germline-derived CDR1 and CDR2 are SQVTM and ANQGSEA. The V and J ends lost 7 bases and 3 bases, in that order; junction bases with no gene match: 8. The CDR3 bases are TGCAGCGCTCAAACCAGGGGGGACACTGAAGCTTTCTTT. Amino acids: CSAQTRGDTEAFF.

The chain has TRBV3-1 and TRBJ2-2; 12 bases match TRBD2. Germline V lookup: CDR1 LGHDT, CDR2 YNNKEL (reference sequence). V trimming: 4 bases; J trimming: 6 bases; junction bases outside the gene matches: 9. CDR3 length equals 17 residues. The CDR3: CASSPLAGGRGPGELFF. Written as DNA, the CDR3 is TGTGCCAGCAGCCCTCTAGCGGGGGGGCGGGGACCCGGGGAGCTGTTTTTT.

The V call is TRBV5-1, the J call TRBJ1-1, with 9 bases matching TRBD1. The CDR3 is 15 amino acids. Germline V gene lookup returns CDR1 SGHRS and CDR2 YFSETQ. The V gene end was trimmed by 3 bases and the J gene end by 5 bases; junction bases not matched to a gene: 8. CDR3 amino acids: CASSWGTGRWTEAFF. The CDR3 coding sequence is TGCGCCAGCAGCTGGGGGACAGGGCGCTGGACTGAAGCTTTCTTT.

A few counts support this clonotype. The chain combines TRBV7-9 with TRBJ2-1; D is uncertain. Trimming pared 4 bases from V and 9 bases from J, leaving 16 bases between. The CDR3 loop spans 14 amino acids. Germline V lookup: CDR1 SEHNR, CDR2 FQNEAQ (reference sequence). Here the CDR3 reads CASSSGPATAEQFF. DNA for the CDR3: TGTGCCAGCAGCTCTGGACCGGCGACGGCTGAGCAGTTCTTC.

Only a few counts were recorded for this clonotype. The V and J genes are TRBV5-6 and TRBJ1-5; D is perhaps TRBD1 (5 bases). The CDR3 consists of 13 residues. The V gene's germline CDR1 is SGHDT and CDR2 YYEEEE. V dropped 2 bases and J dropped 5 bases, with 8 bases sitting between them. This CDR3 reads CASSFGAYQPQHF. As DNA, the CDR3 is TGTGCCAGCAGCTTCGGGGCCTATCAGCCCCAGCATTTT.

This clonotype was seen at least ten times. The chain employs TRBV2 and TRBJ2-7; 10 positions match TRBD1. Trimming at V came to 8 bases and at J to 4 bases, leaving 8 bases not matched to a gene. This CDR3 comprises 14 residues. Germline CDR1 reads SNHLY; CDR2 reads FYNNEI. The CDR3: CASESWDRGYEQYF. As DNA, the CDR3 is TGTGCCAGCGAGAGCTGGGACAGGGGTTACGAGCAGTACTTC.

This clonotype occurred a few times. The J gene is TRBJ1-2, the V gene TRBV5-6; D is unresolved. The germline V gene has CDR1 SGHDT and CDR2 YYEEEE. This CDR3 spans 15 amino acids. Trimming cost V 3 bases and J 4 bases, with 16 bases left between them. CDR3 amino acids: CASSSGPGEGYGYTF. CDR3 bases: TGTGCCAGCAGCTCCGGACCGGGAGAGGGCTATGGCTACACCTTC.

This clonotype was counted only a few times. This rearrangement joins TRBV7-8 to TRBJ1-4; D is ambiguous. V lost 6 bases, J lost 2 bases, and 22 bases lay in between. The length of the CDR3 is 18 residues. Looked up from germline, CDR1 is SGHVS and CDR2 is FQNEAQ. The CDR3 DNA reads TGTGCCAGCAGAACCTCTTCCCAGGCTGAGGCTACTAATGAAAAACTGTTTTTT. This sequence encodes CASRTSSQAEATNEKLFF.

The gene calls are TRBV7-2 and TRBJ1-4; 7 bases agree with TRBD1. CDR3 size: 15 residues. CDR1 is SGHTA, CDR2 FQGNSA, per germline. Trimming removed 5 bases from V and 3 bases from J; junction bases left unmatched: 6. This CDR3 is CASSLQGRSNEKLFF. CDR3 sequence (DNA): TGTGCCAGCAGCCTACAGGGGAGATCTAATGAAAAACTGTTTTTT.